This TCR beta chain comes out of a study of metastatic and nonmetastatic thyroid tumors. Study in general: Repertoires from blood and tumor or nodule tissue of malignant and benign thyroid patients were compared.

Every patient underwent thyroid surgery untreated. In the original processing: Clinicopathological groups differed in CDR3, with these differences serving to build a distant-metastasis classifier for papillary thyroid cancer. TCRdb re-called clones via MiXCR from the PCR reads. In this record, the V and J calls reflect TCRdb's handling and not the investigators' own analysis. The repertoire has about 22,000 clones, 15% to 20% of them found once; the top ten carry 2.5% to 3%. V lost 0 bases and J 6 bases, leaving 9 bases between the germline ends. The germline CDR1 and CDR2 sequences are SGDLS and YYNGEE. The CDR3 sequence is 13 residues long. Study-wide results and limits: Malignant tumors reportedly showed significantly higher TCR beta diversity than benign nodules in both blood and tumor.

In this sample, this clone turned up many times. Its matching antigen is unknown. What was sequenced was adjacent normal tissue. The TCR comes from a male donor with papillary thyroid cancer or a benign thyroid nodule (not recorded which). Some clones in this sample may be carry-over from other donors' samples. V is TRBV9 and J is TRBJ2-5; D is perhaps TRBD2 (5 bases). The CDR3 sequence: CASSVAEGKTQYF. CDR3 nucleotide sequence: TGTGCCAGCAGCGTAGCTGAGGGTAAGACCCAGTACTTC.